One sample yielded the 9 T cell receptor beta chains listed below, sequenced in a study of cytomegalovirus exposure and HLA in healthy donors. Both 60 Vbeta primers and 13 Jbeta primers went into the PCR. TCRdb's table, derived via immunoSEQ multiplex PCR, lists solely in-frame clones and lacks some. The repertoire table contains around 76,000 clones. The sample consisted of PBMCs. All receptors derive from a middle-aged man in good health and CMV-seronegative.

The chain carries TRBV19 and TRBJ1-5; tentatively, D is TRBD1 (5 bases). V was shortened by 0 bases and J by 4 bases, with 10 bases between the two germline ends. The CDR3 is 15 amino acids. In germline, CDR1 is LNHDA, CDR2 SQIVND (reference sequence). CDR3 sequence reads: CASSIDQGPNQPQHF. DNA of the CDR3: TGTGCCAGTAGTATAGATCAGGGCCCTAATCAGCCCCAGCATTTT.

This chain connects TRBV4-3 to TRBJ2-1; 10 nucleotides agree with TRBD2. The CDR3 runs 14 residues. CDR1 and CDR2 from the germline V gene are LGHNA and YSLEER. V dropped 1 base and J dropped 14; count of bases not matched to a gene: 8. The CDR3 DNA reads TGCGCCAGCAGCCAAGGACTAGCGGGCTCACCGGAGTTCTTC. Translated, it gives CASSQGLAGSPEFF.

The rearrangement links TRBV4-2 to TRBJ2-1; 10 positions match TRBD2. Per germline, CDR1 LGHNA and CDR2 YNFKEQ. J was trimmed by 5 bases and V by 3 bases; bases with no gene match: 10. The CDR3 is 17 amino acids. CDR3 DNA sequence: TGTGCCAGCAGCCAGGAGGCTATGAGCGGGGGGGACAATGAGCAGTTCTTC. Protein product: CASSQEAMSGGDNEQFF.

This chain links TRBV7-2 with TRBJ1-5; 7 nucleotides match TRBD1. V was clipped by 5 bases and J by 2 bases; unmatched bases: 6. Germline CDR1 and CDR2: SGHTA and FQGNSA. The CDR3 has 15 residues. The DNA of the CDR3 is TGTGCCAGCAGCCGACAGGGTCGGGGCAATCAGCCCCAGCATTTT. This gives the protein CASSRQGRGNQPQHF.

The rearrangement uses TRBV5-1 and TRBJ2-7; D gene uncertain. V gave up 4 bases and J gave up 3 bases, with 17 bases separating them. Germline V CDR1 and CDR2: SGHRS, YFSETQ. CDR3 size: 15 residues. CDR3: CASSTRQGIGYEQYF. In DNA, the CDR3 is TGCGCCAGCAGCACGCGGCAAGGAATTGGCTACGAGCAGTACTTC.

The chain links TRBV5-4 to TRBJ1-1, with 10 bases fitting TRBD1. Germline-derived CDR1 and CDR2 are SGHNT and YYREEE (reference sequence). V was clipped by 2 bases and J by 4 bases; unmatched bases: 2. The CDR3 has 14 residues. In DNA, the CDR3 is TGTGCCAGCAGCTTACGGACAGGGGGCACTGAAGCTTTCTTT. Translated: CASSLRTGGTEAFF. The variable domain in full, with the rest retrieved from reference TRBV5-4 and TRBJ1-1, is ETGVTQSPTHLIKTRGQQVTLRCSSQSGHNTVSWYQQALGQGPQFIFQYYREEENGRGNFPPRFSGLQFPNYSSELNVNALELDDSALYLCASSLRTGGTEAFFGQGTRLTVV.

The gene calls are TRBV30 and TRBJ2-3, with D hard to call. Germline CDR1 GTSNPN, CDR2 SVGIG (reference sequence). Between the trimmed V and J ends, which lost 5 bases and 0 bases, there was a span of 9 bases. The CDR3 covers 13 residues. As DNA, the CDR3 is TGTGCCTGGCACAGTTTAAGCACAGATACGCAGTATTTT. Encoded protein: CAWHSLSTDTQYF. Based on the CDR3 plus reference TRBV30 and TRBJ2-3, the full variable domain is SQTIHQWPATLVQPVGSPLSLECTVEGTSNPNLYWYRQAAGRGLQLLFYSVGIGQISSEVPQNLSASRPQDRQFILSSKKLLLSDSGFYLCAWHSLSTDTQYFGPGTRLTVL.

The chain joins TRBV7-9 to TRBJ1-4; 10 bases line up with TRBD1. Germline V gene data show CDR1 as SEHNR and CDR2 as FQNEAQ (reference sequence). This CDR3 is 15 amino acids long. The V gene end was trimmed by 5 bases and the J gene end by 6 bases; junction bases not matched to a gene: 6. The DNA for the CDR3 is TGTGCCAGCAGCCTCCCGGGACAGGGGTATGAAAAACTGTTTTTT. This codes for CASSLPGQGYEKLFF.

The CDR3 region has the DNA TGTGCCAGCAGCTTAGTTTTCGCCCCGGGGAATGAGCAGTTCTTC. This encodes CASSLVFAPGNEQFF. The chain recombines TRBV7-2 with TRBJ2-1; D is possibly TRBD2 (5 bases). Trimming stripped 1 base from V and 7 bases from J, with 14 bases between. The CDR3 loop spans 15 amino acids. In germline, CDR1 is SGHTA, CDR2 FQGNSA.